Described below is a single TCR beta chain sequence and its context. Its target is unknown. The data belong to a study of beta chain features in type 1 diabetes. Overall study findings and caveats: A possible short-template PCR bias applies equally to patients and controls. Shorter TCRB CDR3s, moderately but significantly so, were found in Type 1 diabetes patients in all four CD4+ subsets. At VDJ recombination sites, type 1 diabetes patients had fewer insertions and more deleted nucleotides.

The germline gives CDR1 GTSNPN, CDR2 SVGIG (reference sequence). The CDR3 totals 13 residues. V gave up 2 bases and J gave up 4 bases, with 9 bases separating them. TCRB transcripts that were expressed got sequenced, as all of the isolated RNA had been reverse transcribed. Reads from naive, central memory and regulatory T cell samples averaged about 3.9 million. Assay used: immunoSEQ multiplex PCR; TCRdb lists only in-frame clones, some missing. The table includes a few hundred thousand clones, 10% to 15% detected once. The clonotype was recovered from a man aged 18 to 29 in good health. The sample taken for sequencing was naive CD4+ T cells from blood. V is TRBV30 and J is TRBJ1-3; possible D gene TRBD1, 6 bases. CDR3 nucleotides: TGTGCCTGGAGTTATGACAGGGGAAACACCATATATTTT. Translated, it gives CAWSYDRGNTIYF.